The 22 T cell receptor beta chains reported below all come from one sample, sequenced in a study of blood T cell repertoires in COVID-19. Assay: immunoSEQ multiplex PCR; the TCRdb copy retains only in-frame clones and omits some. This table holds under 350,000 clones, 70% to 90% found once. The sample consisted of peripheral blood. These receptors originate from a woman in her 70s with acute or convalescent COVID-19.

The chain recombines TRBV5-1 with TRBJ2-7; maybe TRBD1 (5 bases). The germline gives CDR1 SGHRS, CDR2 YFSETQ. The CDR3 extends over 11 amino acids. Trimming pared 4 bases from V and 9 bases from J, leaving 11 bases between. The CDR3 reads CASSGDRLQYF. The CDR3 nucleotides are TGCGCCAGCAGCGGAGACAGATTGCAGTACTTC.

The rearrangement joins TRBV10-1 to TRBJ2-3; D gene uncertain. CDR3 length equals 14 residues. V dropped 0 bases and J dropped 6 bases, with 10 bases sitting between them. The germline CDR1 and CDR2 sequences are WNHNN and SYGVQD (reference sequence). CDR3 coding DNA: TGCGCCAGCAGTGAGTCGCAGATAATGGATACGCAGTATTTT. Its protein product is CASSESQIMDTQYF.

The rearrangement joins TRBV7-9 to TRBJ1-2; tentative D call: TRBD1 (5 bases). The V and J ends lost 0 bases and 4 bases respectively, with 12 bases between them. This CDR3 region has 15 residues. Germline loops: CDR1 SEHNR, CDR2 FQNEAQ (reference sequence). CDR3: CASSLARGSSYGYTF. The CDR3 nucleotides are TGTGCCAGCAGCTTAGCGCGGGGCAGCTCCTATGGCTACACCTTC. The variable domain in full, completed from reference TRBV7-9 and TRBJ1-2, reads DTGVSQNPRHKITKRGQNVTFRCDPISEHNRLYWYRQTLGQGPEFLTYFQNEAQLEKSRLLSDRFSAERPKGSFSTLEIQRTEQGDSAMYLCASSLARGSSYGYTFGSGTRLTVV.

The chain links TRBV25-1 to TRBJ2-1, with a possible D match to TRBD1 (5 bases). The CDR3 totals 13 residues. CDR1 is MGHDK and CDR2 is SYGVNS in the germline V gene. Trimming pared 1 base from V and 5 bases from J, leaving 6 bases between. The CDR3 sequence is CASSEWGNNEQFF. Here the CDR3 DNA reads TGTGCCAGCAGTGAATGGGGCAACAATGAGCAGTTCTTC.

This sequence joins TRBV11-2 and TRBJ1-2, with D possibly matching TRBD1 (6 bases). CDR1 and CDR2 (germline): SGHAT, FQNNGV. The ends were cut back, 6 bases at V and 2 bases at J, with 13 bases in the middle. CDR3 length: 14 amino acids. CDR3: CASRRGGGNYGYTF. In DNA form, the CDR3 reads TGTGCCAGCAGGAGGGGAGGGGGGAACTATGGCTACACCTTC.

The chain is built from TRBV5-1 and TRBJ2-7; 10 nucleotides match TRBD1. CDR1 and CDR2 from the germline V gene are SGHRS and YFSETQ. Unmatched junction bases numbered 13, after V lost 7 bases and J lost 9 bases. The CDR3 consists of 14 residues. This CDR3 reads CASSTGGAGLGQYF. In DNA form, the CDR3 reads TGCGCCAGCTCGACAGGGGGCGCCGGGCTTGGGCAGTACTTC.

The genes are TRBV7-2 and TRBJ2-2; D is perhaps TRBD2 (5 bases). With 3 bases removed from V and 7 bases from J, the gap between germline ends came to 12 bases. This CDR3 contains 14 residues. Looked up from germline, CDR1 is SGHTA and CDR2 is FQGNSA. The CDR3 region has the DNA TGTGCCAGCAGCTTTACGGGGTCTCGCGGGGAGCTGTTTTTT. It yields the protein CASSFTGSRGELFF.

Concerning this clone itself: Distinct nucleotide sequences in the sample also encode this CDR3. This chain links TRBV5-1 with TRBJ1-1; TRBD1 might be the D (5 bases). The CDR3 runs 13 residues. The germline V gene encodes CDR1 SGHRS and CDR2 YFSETQ. Trimming left V 5 bases short and J 3 bases short, with 11 bases between. DNA for the CDR3: TGCGCCAGCAGTCTTGGAGGGGACACTGAAGCTTTCTTT. Translating it yields CASSLGGDTEAFF.

The genes are TRBV2 and TRBJ1-5; weak D call: TRBD1 (6 bases). With 2 bases removed from V and 3 bases from J, the gap between germline ends came to 11 bases. Germline V gene sequence: CDR1 SNHLY, CDR2 FYNNEI. The CDR3 length is 15 residues. CDR3 sequence: CASSEPGAINQPQHF. The CDR3 nucleotides are TGTGCCAGCAGTGAACCAGGGGCTATCAATCAGCCCCAGCATTTT.

The J gene is TRBJ2-7, the V gene TRBV5-1; D gene unclear. Germline V lookup: CDR1 SGHRS, CDR2 YFSETQ. V was clipped by 4 bases and J by 7 bases, with 15 bases between them. This CDR3 region has 13 residues. CDR3 in amino acids: CASSLHSVSEQYF. The DNA for the CDR3 is TGCGCCAGCAGCCTCCACTCGGTCTCGGAGCAGTACTTC.

CDR3 sequence (DNA): TGTGCCAGCATGGCTGCAACTAATGAAAAACTGTTTTTT. Its protein is CASMAATNEKLFF. The rearrangement joins TRBV2 to TRBJ1-4; D gene uncertain. Trimming took off 7 bases at V and 0 bases at J, with 6 bases between the two ends. Germline V gene sequence: CDR1 SNHLY, CDR2 FYNNEI. This CDR3 spans 13 amino acids. Full variable domain (outside the CDR3, taken from reference TRBV2 and TRBJ1-4): EPEVTQTPSHQVTQMGQEVILRCVPISNHLYFYWYRQILGQKVEFLVSFYNNEISEKSEIFDDQFSVERPDGSNFTLKIRSTKLEDSAMYFCASMAATNEKLFFGSGTQLSVL.

This chain connects TRBV7-9 to TRBJ1-1; D gene ambiguous. The CDR3 contains 10 residues. Trimming removed 3 bases at V and 7 bases at J, with 3 bases between. Germline V gene lookup returns CDR1 SEHNR and CDR2 FQNEAQ (reference sequence). The CDR3 sequence is CASSFLEAFF. CDR3 sequence (DNA): TGTGCCAGCAGCTTCCTTGAAGCTTTCTTT.

V gene TRBV3-1 (or the pseudogene TRBV3-2) combines with J gene TRBJ1-1; D is uncertain. There are 12 residues in the CDR3. V was clipped by 0 bases and J by 8 bases, with 7 bases between them. The germline V gene has CDR1 LGHDT and CDR2 YNNKEL (reference sequence). The CDR3: CASSQEPGEAFF. The DNA of the CDR3 is TGTGCCAGCAGCCAAGAGCCGGGAGAAGCTTTCTTT.

There are many counts of this clone. The chain links TRBV7-9 to TRBJ1-2, with D uncertain. Germline V CDR1 and CDR2: SEHNR, FQNEAQ (reference sequence). The CDR3 consists of 13 residues. Trimming took off 5 bases at V and 8 bases at J, with 15 bases between the two ends. DNA of the CDR3: TGTGCCAGCAGCCCGGGAGGGATGGGAGGCTACACCTTC. As protein: CASSPGGMGGYTF.

This clone was seen only a few times. The CDR3 sequence: CASIDRGASGPQHF. DNA of the CDR3: TGTGCCTCGATTGACAGGGGGGCTTCGGGACCCCAGCATTTT. The chain uses TRBV24-1 and TRBJ1-5; 9 positions match TRBD1. Trimming removed 12 bases from V and 10 bases from J; junction bases left unmatched: 15. The CDR3 sequence is 14 residues long. CDR1 and CDR2 from the germline V gene are KGHDR and SFDVKD.

The chain couples TRBV14 to TRBJ2-3; possible D gene TRBD2, 7 bases. CDR1 and CDR2 (germline): SGHDN, FVKESK. V shed 1 base and J shed 4 bases, with 15 bases lying between them. The CDR3 sequence is 16 residues long. The CDR3 protein is CASSQGGGARADTQYF. The CDR3 bases are TGTGCCAGCAGCCAAGGAGGGGGGGCTCGGGCAGATACGCAGTATTTT.

This chain joins TRBV6-5 and TRBJ1-2; TRBD1 aligns across 8 bases. The CDR3 contains 15 residues. Germline V gene data show CDR1 as MNHEY and CDR2 as SVGAGI. V shed 6 bases and J 2 bases; nucleotides not matched to a gene: 8. The CDR3 DNA reads TGTGCCAGCAGGGTCAGGGGGCGCGGGAACTATGGCTACACCTTC. Its protein is CASRVRGRGNYGYTF.

This chain uses TRBV2 with TRBJ1-2; D uncertain. The ends were cut back, 2 bases at V and 0 bases at J, with 10 bases in the middle. This CDR3 is 15 amino acids long. Germline CDR1 is SNHLY and CDR2 is FYNNEI. CDR3 bases: TGTGCCAGCAGTGAAACGTGGGCAGCTAACTATGGCTACACCTTC. The encoded protein is CASSETWAANYGYTF.

This chain joins TRBV28 and TRBJ2-2; 10 nucleotides match TRBD2. V shed 2 bases, J shed 6 bases, and the junction held 6 bases outside the gene matches. This CDR3 is 16 amino acids long. Germline-derived CDR1 and CDR2 are MDHEN and SYDVKM. The CDR3 sequence is CASSLASGGASGELFF. CDR3 sequence (DNA): TGTGCCAGCAGTTTAGCGAGCGGGGGGGCCTCCGGGGAGCTGTTTTTT.

V and J are TRBV5-1 and TRBJ1-1; 7 bases fit TRBD1. The CDR3 spans 15 residues. The germline CDR1 and CDR2 sequences are SGHRS and YFSETQ. The junction had 6 bases not matched to a gene; V was cut back by 4 bases and J by 0 bases. The CDR3 region has the DNA TGCGCCAGCAGCATCGGGACAGTCTTGAACACTGAAGCTTTCTTT. This encodes CASSIGTVLNTEAFF.

This clone was seen just once. J is TRBJ2-1 and V is TRBV10-3; TRBD2 aligns across 9 bases. This CDR3 region has 14 residues. Germline CDR1 reads ENHRY; CDR2 reads SYGVKD. V was clipped by 11 bases and J by 3 bases; unmatched bases: 8. The CDR3 is CAGSAGGDYNEQFF. The CDR3 DNA reads TGTGCCGGATCAGCGGGGGGCGACTACAATGAGCAGTTCTTC.

The CDR3 sequence: CASRTTGDLEGYTF. The CDR3 DNA sequence: TGTGCCAGCAGGACGACAGGGGATCTCGAGGGCTACACCTTC. The gene calls are TRBV6-5 and TRBJ1-2; 8 bases map to TRBD1. V dropped 6 bases and J dropped 8; count of bases not matched to a gene: 11. Germline V CDR1 and CDR2: MNHEY, SVGAGI. The length of the CDR3 is 14 residues.